The next 4 T cell receptor beta chains were all read from a single sample in a study of tumor-infiltrating lymphocytes in primary liver carcinoma. From about 490 ng of total RNA, TCR beta-specific cDNA was reverse-transcribed using a constant-region primer. A slightly modified ARM-PCR protocol with three nested multiplex PCR rounds produced these TCR beta libraries. With TRBV1-TRBV30 forward primers and a C-beta reverse primer, the first two PCR rounds were run for approximately 10 cycles each. One entry per CDR3 protein, called by TCRdb with MiXCR from the multiplex PCR reads. The table lists fewer than 40,000 distinct CDR3 sequences, 71% of them singletons. Without any cell sorting, roughly 18-34 mg of bulk tissue yielded co-extracted RNA and DNA. The specimen was liver tumor tissue from sampling region 3. Noted subset: tumor region T3, left-lateral pole. These TCRs come from a woman in her 30s with primary liver carcinoma and hepatitis B virus infection.

Remarks on this clonotype: Because it lacks the conserved phenylalanine or tryptophan at the end, this CDR3 is likely a read error. The CDR3 sequence is CVSSEFLLGQGNHEQYS. CDR3 nucleotide sequence: TGCGTCAGCAGTGAGTTTCTCCTAGGACAGGGGAACCACGAGCAGTACTCC. The gene calls are TRBV10-2 and TRBJ2-7; 9 bases match TRBD1. CDR1 and CDR2 (germline): WSHSY, SAAADI. This CDR3 region has 17 residues.

The genes are TRBV11-2 and TRBJ2-7, with D perhaps given as TRBD1 or TRBD2 (6 bases each). This CDR3 spans 16 amino acids. Germline assignment: CDR1 SGHAT and CDR2 FQNNGV. This CDR3 is CVSSLASGAGGYEQYF. As DNA, the CDR3 is TGTGTCAGTAGCCTAGCGTCGGGGGCCGGAGGCTACGAGCAGTACTTC. The variable domain in full, with the rest retrieved from reference TRBV11-2 and TRBJ2-7, is EAGVAQSPRYKIIEKRQSVAFWCNPISGHATLYWYQQILGQGPKLLIQFQNNGVVDDSQLPKDRFSAERLKGVDSTLKIQPAKLEDSAVYLCVSSLASGAGGYEQYFGPGTRLTVT.

V and J are TRBV5-5 and TRBJ2-3, with TRBD2 identical over 10 bases. The germline V gene has CDR1 SGHKS and CDR2 YYEKEE (reference sequence). The CDR3 spans 15 residues. With V trimmed by 9 bases and J by 7 bases, 14 bases remained unmatched. The CDR3 sequence is CANNFTSGIANTQYF. In DNA form, the CDR3 reads TGTGCCAACAACTTTACTAGCGGGATAGCAAATACGCAGTATTTT.

This clonotype has only one observation. The rearrangement uses TRBV5-6 and TRBJ1-1; D is uncertain. Trimming took off 8 bases at V and 3 bases at J, with 11 bases between the two ends. The CDR3 sequence is 12 residues long. The germline V gene encodes CDR1 SGHDT and CDR2 YYEEEE. Here the CDR3 DNA reads TGTGCCAGTGGGCGTAAGGACACTGAAGCTTTCTTT. Encoded protein: CASGRKDTEAFF.